This is a list of T cell receptor beta chains from one sample in a study of lymphopenia after photon versus proton radiotherapy. The assay was immunoSEQ multiplex PCR, and TCRdb's table has in-frame clones only and misses some. The sample has about 40,000 clones, around 86% seen once. Sequences were derived from peripheral blood, sampled from a patient treated with proton-based radiotherapy. The receptors come from a woman in her sixties or seventies with pancreatic cancer. The CDR3 runs from the conserved cysteine through the conserved F or W. The D gene is left open where the match is weak. A clone size is listed for some rows: how often the clone was seen (once, few, many), or a class if it is expanded.

v_call: TRBV30; j_call: TRBJ2-5; clone_size: -; d_call: TRBD2; cdr3_aa: CAWSALTSGRTPQETQYF; cdr3_nt: TGTGCCTGGAGTGCACTGACTAGCGGGAGGACACCCCAAGAGACCCAGTACTTC
v_call: TRBV4-3; j_call: TRBJ2-3; clone_size: -; d_call: TRBD2; cdr3_aa: CASSSGTSGTDTQYF; cdr3_nt: TGCGCCAGCAGCTCCGGGACTAGCGGCACAGATACGCAGTATTTT
v_call: TRBV5-1; j_call: TRBJ2-5; clone_size: -; d_call: -; cdr3_aa: CASSPSFSNRETQYF; cdr3_nt: TGCGCCAGCAGCCCCTCTTTTTCGAATCGGGAGACCCAGTACTTC
v_call: TRBV5-1; j_call: TRBJ1-1; clone_size: -; d_call: TRBD1; cdr3_aa: CASSTRQGNTEAFF; cdr3_nt: TGCGCCAGCAGCACAAGACAGGGGAACACTGAAGCTTTCTTT
v_call: TRBV5-1; j_call: TRBJ2-3; clone_size: -; d_call: -; cdr3_aa: CASSLEGDTQYF; cdr3_nt: TGCGCCAGCAGCTTGGAGGGGGATACGCAGTATTTT
v_call: TRBV15; j_call: TRBJ2-3; clone_size: few; d_call: -; cdr3_aa: CATSEVDTQYF; cdr3_nt: TGTGCCACCAGCGAAGTGGATACGCAGTATTTT
v_call: TRBV30; j_call: TRBJ1-3; clone_size: -; d_call: -; cdr3_aa: CAWSARNTIYF; cdr3_nt: TGTGCCTGGAGTGCCCGAAACACCATATATTTT
v_call: TRBV9; j_call: TRBJ2-1; clone_size: -; d_call: -; cdr3_aa: CASSGRDIGAYNEQFF; cdr3_nt: TGTGCCAGCAGCGGCCGGGACATTGGGGCCTACAATGAGCAGTTCTTC
v_call: TRBV2; j_call: TRBJ1-6; clone_size: few; d_call: -; cdr3_aa: CASSGGRGVSPLHF; cdr3_nt: TGTGCCAGCAGTGGTGGGAGGGGAGTCTCACCCCTCCACTTT
v_call: TRBV9; j_call: TRBJ2-2; clone_size: -; d_call: TRBD2; cdr3_aa: CASSSRTGTSGTGELFF; cdr3_nt: TGTGCCAGCAGCTCCAGGACCGGGACTAGTGGCACCGGGGAGCTGTTTTTT
v_call: TRBV28; j_call: TRBJ1-5; clone_size: few; d_call: -; cdr3_aa: CASSSTERPQHF; cdr3_nt: TGTGCCAGCAGTTCGACAGAGCGGCCCCAGCATTTT
v_call: TRBV5-4; j_call: TRBJ2-5; clone_size: -; d_call: TRBD2; cdr3_aa: CASSGDPGLAGETQYF; cdr3_nt: TGTGCCAGCAGCGGAGACCCGGGACTAGCGGGAGAGACCCAGTACTTC
v_call: TRBV30; j_call: TRBJ1-2; clone_size: -; d_call: TRBD1; cdr3_aa: CGRGDRGLDGYTF; cdr3_nt: TGTGGCCGTGGGGACAGGGGACTGGATGGCTACACCTTC
v_call: TRBV12-5; j_call: TRBJ2-1; clone_size: -; d_call: -; cdr3_aa: CASGRMGNEQFF; cdr3_nt: TGTGCTAGTGGCCGGATGGGGAATGAGCAGTTCTTC
v_call: TRBV15; j_call: TRBJ2-7; clone_size: -; d_call: TRBD1; cdr3_aa: CATSSQGAYEQYF; cdr3_nt: TGTGCCACCAGCAGCCAGGGGGCCTACGAGCAGTACTTC
v_call: TRBV11-2; j_call: TRBJ1-5; clone_size: -; d_call: TRBD1; cdr3_aa: CASSSYGQGNQPQHF; cdr3_nt: TGTGCCAGCAGCTCATATGGACAGGGCAATCAGCCCCAGCATTTT
v_call: TRBV10-1; j_call: TRBJ2-7; clone_size: -; d_call: TRBD2; cdr3_aa: CASSESTPTSGERDYEQYF; cdr3_nt: TGCGCCAGCAGTGAGAGTACGCCGACTAGCGGGGAGCGCGACTACGAGCAGTACTTC
v_call: TRBV7-2; j_call: TRBJ2-7; clone_size: -; d_call: TRBD1; cdr3_aa: CASSFQGDSSYEQYF; cdr3_nt: TGTGCCAGCAGCTTCCAGGGGGATAGCTCCTACGAGCAGTACTTC
v_call: TRBV7-2; j_call: TRBJ1-2; clone_size: -; d_call: TRBD1; cdr3_aa: CASSWDRGGNYGYTF; cdr3_nt: TGTGCCAGCAGCTGGGACAGGGGCGGTAACTATGGCTACACCTTC
v_call: TRBV30; j_call: TRBJ2-7; clone_size: -; d_call: -; cdr3_aa: CAWKEGGIVQTPYEQYF; cdr3_nt: TGTGCCTGGAAGGAAGGAGGGATTGTACAAACTCCCTACGAGCAGTACTTC
v_call: TRBV28; j_call: TRBJ1-3; clone_size: -; d_call: -; cdr3_aa: CASSSRPGSGNTIYF; cdr3_nt: TGTGCCAGCAGTTCGCGACCGGGCTCTGGAAACACCATATATTTT
v_call: TRBV27; j_call: TRBJ2-7; clone_size: few; d_call: TRBD2; cdr3_aa: CASSDLAGGTGYEQYF; cdr3_nt: TGTGCCAGCAGTGACCTAGCGGGAGGGACGGGATACGAGCAGTACTTC
v_call: TRBV5-1; j_call: TRBJ2-7; clone_size: -; d_call: -; cdr3_aa: CASSSPTYEQYF; cdr3_nt: TGCGCCAGCAGTTCCCCCACGTACGAGCAGTACTTC
v_call: TRBV14; j_call: TRBJ2-1; clone_size: -; d_call: -; cdr3_aa: CASSQEGLRTGLVANEQFF; cdr3_nt: TGTGCCAGCAGCCAAGAAGGGTTGAGGACGGGACTCGTGGCCAATGAGCAGTTCTTC
v_call: TRBV5-4; j_call: TRBJ2-2; clone_size: -; d_call: TRBD2; cdr3_aa: CASSWTSGRGIGELFF; cdr3_nt: TGTGCCAGCAGTTGGACTAGCGGGAGGGGGATCGGGGAGCTGTTTTTT
v_call: TRBV30; j_call: TRBJ2-3; clone_size: -; d_call: -; cdr3_aa: CAWSWRGPDTQYF; cdr3_nt: TGTGCCTGGAGTTGGAGGGGGCCAGATACGCAGTATTTT
v_call: TRBV7-6; j_call: TRBJ2-7; clone_size: -; d_call: -; cdr3_aa: CASSPGLGGNYEQYF; cdr3_nt: TGTGCCAGCAGCCCGGGCTTGGGCGGGAACTACGAGCAGTACTTC
v_call: TRBV18; j_call: TRBJ1-2; clone_size: few; d_call: TRBD1; cdr3_aa: CASSSGTGSFNYGYTF; cdr3_nt: TGTGCCAGCTCATCCGGGACAGGATCTTTTAACTATGGCTACACCTTC
v_call: TRBV15; j_call: TRBJ2-5; clone_size: -; d_call: -; cdr3_aa: CATSRDNGAAGRETQYF; cdr3_nt: TGTGCCACCAGCAGAGATAATGGGGCAGCTGGGCGAGAGACCCAGTACTTC
v_call: TRBV6-5; j_call: TRBJ2-1; clone_size: -; d_call: TRBD2; cdr3_aa: CASSYLLAGENEQFF; cdr3_nt: TGTGCCAGCAGTTACTTACTAGCGGGAGAGAATGAGCAGTTCTTC
v_call: TRBV4-2; j_call: TRBJ2-1; clone_size: -; d_call: TRBD2; cdr3_aa: CASSHGTSGSGGDEQFF; cdr3_nt: TGTGCCAGCAGCCATGGGACTAGCGGGAGCGGTGGAGATGAGCAGTTCTTC
v_call: TRBV28; j_call: TRBJ2-1; clone_size: -; d_call: -; cdr3_aa: CASSLGGASSYNEQFF; cdr3_nt: TGTGCCAGCAGCCTAGGAGGTGCGAGCTCCTACAATGAGCAGTTCTTC
v_call: TRBV19; j_call: TRBJ2-2; clone_size: -; d_call: TRBD2; cdr3_aa: CASMGLAATGELFF; cdr3_nt: TGTGCCAGTATGGGCCTAGCGGCCACCGGGGAGCTGTTTTTT
v_call: TRBV9; j_call: TRBJ1-3; clone_size: -; d_call: -; cdr3_aa: CASSVEEGFGNTIYF; cdr3_nt: TGTGCCAGCAGCGTAGAAGAGGGGTTTGGAAACACCATATATTTT
v_call: TRBV19; j_call: TRBJ2-5; clone_size: -; d_call: -; cdr3_aa: CASSIGEGRQETQYF; cdr3_nt: TGTGCCAGTAGTATAGGCGAGGGAAGACAAGAGACCCAGTACTTC
v_call: TRBV10-3; j_call: TRBJ2-3; clone_size: once; d_call: -; cdr3_aa: CAISEPQGTLDTQYF; cdr3_nt: TGTGCCATCAGTGAACCCCAGGGGACTTTGGATACGCAGTATTTT
v_call: TRBV4-3; j_call: TRBJ2-2; clone_size: -; d_call: -; cdr3_aa: CASSLHSNTGELFF; cdr3_nt: TGCGCCAGCAGCCTCCATAGCAACACCGGGGAGCTGTTTTTT
v_call: TRBV7-2; j_call: TRBJ2-7; clone_size: -; d_call: TRBD1; cdr3_aa: CASSRPGQGYEQYF; cdr3_nt: TGTGCCAGCAGCCGTCCGGGACAGGGCTACGAGCAGTACTTC
v_call: TRBV5-1; j_call: TRBJ1-4; clone_size: -; d_call: -; cdr3_aa: CASSLVGRINEKLFF; cdr3_nt: TGCGCCAGCAGCTTGGTCGGCAGGATTAATGAAAAACTGTTTTTT
v_call: TRBV5-1; j_call: TRBJ2-3; clone_size: -; d_call: TRBD1; cdr3_aa: CASSQGQGAEYF; cdr3_nt: TGCGCCAGCAGCCAGGGACAGGGGGCGGAGTATTTT
v_call: TRBV7-8; j_call: TRBJ1-5; clone_size: once; d_call: -; cdr3_aa: CASSSSNQGQPQHF; cdr3_nt: TGTGCCAGCAGCTCCTCAAACCAGGGTCAGCCCCAGCATTTT
v_call: TRBV19; j_call: TRBJ2-2; clone_size: -; d_call: TRBD1; cdr3_aa: CASRSPGQGSGELFF; cdr3_nt: TGTGCCAGTAGATCACCGGGACAGGGGTCGGGGGAGCTGTTTTTT
v_call: TRBV28; j_call: TRBJ1-2; clone_size: -; d_call: TRBD1; cdr3_aa: CASRPSTGEGAGYTF; cdr3_nt: TGTGCCAGCAGACCCTCGACAGGGGAGGGGGCTGGCTACACCTTC
v_call: TRBV18; j_call: TRBJ2-7; clone_size: -; d_call: TRBD2; cdr3_aa: CASSPTAGGSSYEQYF; cdr3_nt: TGTGCCAGCTCACCAACTGCGGGAGGGAGCTCCTACGAGCAGTACTTC
v_call: TRBV28; j_call: TRBJ1-2; clone_size: -; d_call: TRBD1; cdr3_aa: CASRGTGNGGGYTF; cdr3_nt: TGTGCCAGCAGGGGGACAGGGAATGGTGGTGGCTACACCTTC
v_call: TRBV5-1; j_call: TRBJ1-2; clone_size: -; d_call: -; cdr3_aa: CANRATGTDYGYTF; cdr3_nt: TGCGCCAACAGGGCAACAGGGACGGACTATGGCTACACCTTC
v_call: TRBV7-7; j_call: TRBJ2-7; clone_size: -; d_call: -; cdr3_aa: CASSRSPTYEQYF; cdr3_nt: TGTGCTAGCAGCCGAAGCCCCACCTACGAGCAGTACTTC
v_call: TRBV25-1; j_call: TRBJ2-5; clone_size: -; d_call: TRBD2; cdr3_aa: CASSPGTNQETQYF; cdr3_nt: TGTGCCAGCAGTCCGGGGACTAACCAAGAGACCCAGTACTTC
v_call: TRBV5-1; j_call: TRBJ1-1; clone_size: -; d_call: -; cdr3_aa: CASSPGERNTEAFF; cdr3_nt: TGCGCCAGCAGTCCCGGGGAAAGGAACACTGAAGCTTTCTTT
v_call: TRBV11-3; j_call: TRBJ2-7; clone_size: -; d_call: -; cdr3_aa: CASSLTGREQYF; cdr3_nt: TGTGCCAGCAGCTTAACAGGGCGAGAGCAGTACTTC
v_call: TRBV19; j_call: TRBJ2-7; clone_size: -; d_call: TRBD1; cdr3_aa: CASQDRFKPLSYEQYF; cdr3_nt: TGTGCCAGTCAGGACAGGTTTAAACCTCTCTCCTACGAGCAGTACTTC
v_call: TRBV30; j_call: TRBJ1-5; clone_size: -; d_call: -; cdr3_aa: CAWSARSGFGRDGSNQPQHF; cdr3_nt: TGTGCCTGGAGTGCCCGGTCTGGCTTCGGAAGGGATGGTAGCAATCAGCCCCAGCATTTT
v_call: TRBV7-9; j_call: TRBJ2-2; clone_size: medium-sized; d_call: -; cdr3_aa: CASSLFGRGDANTGELFF; cdr3_nt: TGTGCCAGCAGCTTATTTGGAAGGGGCGACGCGAACACCGGGGAGCTGTTTTTT
v_call: TRBV28; j_call: TRBJ2-7; clone_size: -; d_call: TRBD2; cdr3_aa: CASRDSGSSYEQYF; cdr3_nt: TGTGCCAGCAGGGATAGCGGGAGTTCCTACGAGCAGTACTTC
v_call: TRBV14; j_call: TRBJ2-7; clone_size: -; d_call: -; cdr3_aa: CASSQVPSSLEQYF; cdr3_nt: TGTGCCAGCAGCCAAGTTCCTTCATCTCTCGAGCAGTACTTC